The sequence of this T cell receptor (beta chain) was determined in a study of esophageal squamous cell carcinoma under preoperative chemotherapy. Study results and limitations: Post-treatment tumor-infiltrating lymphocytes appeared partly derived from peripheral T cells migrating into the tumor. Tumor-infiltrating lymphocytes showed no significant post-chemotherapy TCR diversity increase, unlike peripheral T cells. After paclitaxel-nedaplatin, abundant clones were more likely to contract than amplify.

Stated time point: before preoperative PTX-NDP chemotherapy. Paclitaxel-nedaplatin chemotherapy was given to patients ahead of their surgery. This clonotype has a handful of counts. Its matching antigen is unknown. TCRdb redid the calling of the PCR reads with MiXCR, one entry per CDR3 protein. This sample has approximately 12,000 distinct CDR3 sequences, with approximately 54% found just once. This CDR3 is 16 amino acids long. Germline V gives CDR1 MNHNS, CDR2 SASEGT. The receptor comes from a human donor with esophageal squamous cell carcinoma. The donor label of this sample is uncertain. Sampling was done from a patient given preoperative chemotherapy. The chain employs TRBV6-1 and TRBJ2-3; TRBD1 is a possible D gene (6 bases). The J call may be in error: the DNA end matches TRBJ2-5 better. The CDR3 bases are TGTGCCAGCAGGGGGTTTGGGGGCCGCGACCAAGAGACCCAGTACTTC. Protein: CASRGFGGRDQETQYF.